This entry concerns a single TCR beta chain. The data were produced by immunoSEQ multiplex PCR, yet TCRdb's version contains in-frame clones alone and is incomplete. The sample records 140,000 to 150,000 clones, around 81% being singletons. Germline V gene lookup returns CDR1 SGHTA and CDR2 FQGTGA. This CDR3 contains 13 residues. V lost 5 bases and J lost 8, with 12 bases in between. This specimen comes from a study of blood T cell repertoires in COVID-19. Study as a whole: Spain, Italy and the United States supplied samples that represented acute and convalescent COVID-19.

V is TRBV7-3 and J is TRBJ2-2, with D possibly TRBD1 on 5 matching bases. This receptor was obtained from a human donor in a cohort sampled during active COVID-19. The source material was peripheral blood. In DNA, the CDR3 is TGTGCCAGCAGCCCCCCAGGGCAGGGGGAGCTGTTTTTT. Encoded protein: CASSPPGQGELFF.